The 25 T cell receptor beta chains in this list originate from one sample, sequenced in a study of T cell responses to AZD1222 COVID-19 vaccine. Method: immunoSEQ multiplex PCR; TCRdb's copy keeps in-frame clones and lacks some. The sample shows about 94,000 clones, roughly 85% of them seen only once. The sample consisted of peripheral blood, taken 28 days after the second AZD1222 dose. The receptors were sampled from an adult who received the AZD1222 COVID-19 vaccine.

The rearrangement uses TRBV3-1 (or the pseudogene TRBV3-2) and TRBJ2-7; the D gene is possibly TRBD1 (7 bases). CDR1 and CDR2 (germline): LGHDT, YNNKEL (reference sequence). V lost 4 bases to trimming and J lost 12 bases, with 19 bases between them. The CDR3 has 13 amino acids. The CDR3 reads CASSPPAGGTRYF. DNA for the CDR3: TGTGCCAGCAGCCCCCCGGCAGGGGGGACGAGGTACTTC.

This chain uses TRBV7-8 with TRBJ1-3; weak D call: TRBD1 (6 bases). Germline assignment: CDR1 SGHVS and CDR2 FQNEAQ. Trimming stripped 4 bases from V and 3 bases from J, with 10 bases between. The CDR3 spans 14 residues. CDR3 coding DNA: TGTGCCAGCAGCTCCAGGGGAGGTGGAAACACCATATATTTT. This translates into CASSSRGGGNTIYF.

Only a few counts were recorded for this clone. The chain links TRBV7-8 to TRBJ2-2; D is undetermined. Germline V gives CDR1 SGHVS, CDR2 FQNEAQ. V lost 4 bases to trimming and J lost 7 bases, with 13 bases between them. The CDR3 has 14 amino acids. CDR3 nucleotide sequence: TGTGCCAGCAGCTCGCGTATGCGCGTCGGGGAGCTGTTTTTT. It encodes CASSSRMRVGELFF.

This clone was observed once. The CDR3 DNA follows: TGTGCCTGGAGTGTAGTTGGGGGATCCCAGTACTTC. Its protein product is CAWSVVGGSQYF. The gene calls are TRBV30 and TRBJ2-5; D may be TRBD1 or TRBD2 (5 bases each). The CDR3 covers 12 residues. Germline V lookup: CDR1 GTSNPN, CDR2 SVGIG (reference sequence). The germline V and J ends were trimmed by 0 bases and 9 bases, with 11 bases remaining between them.

This clone was seen more than once but under ten times. The chain recombines TRBV2 with TRBJ1-4; the D gene is possibly TRBD1 (5 bases). This CDR3 has 13 amino acids. V was pared by 3 bases and J by 5 bases, with 7 bases between. CDR1 and CDR2 from the germline V gene are SNHLY and FYNNEI. The CDR3 DNA is TGTGCCAGCAGTGACAGACAGAATGAAAAACTGTTTTTT. Its translation: CASSDRQNEKLFF. The full variable domain, with the rest looked up from reference TRBV2 and TRBJ1-4, is EPEVTQTPSHQVTQMGQEVILRCVPISNHLYFYWYRQILGQKVEFLVSFYNNEISEKSEIFDDQFSVERPDGSNFTLKIRSTKLEDSAMYFCASSDRQNEKLFFGSGTQLSVL.

The chain couples TRBV5-4 to TRBJ2-3; TRBD1 aligns across 8 bases. From germline, CDR1 is SGHNT and CDR2 YYREEE (reference sequence). J gave up 2 bases and V 0 bases, and 8 bases lay outside the gene matches. The CDR3 spans 17 residues. CDR3 DNA sequence: TGTGCCAGCAGCTTGGCGACTACAGGGGGACCCACAGATACGCAGTATTTT. Residues: CASSLATTGGPTDTQYF.

This rearrangement joins TRBV18 to TRBJ2-7; 10 nucleotides agree with TRBD1. The V and J ends lost 3 bases and 3 bases, in that order; junction bases with no gene match: 2. The CDR3 length is 14 residues. Germline V gene data show CDR1 as KGHSH and CDR2 as LQKENI. The CDR3: CASSPTGGGYEQYF. The CDR3 DNA follows: TGTGCCAGCTCACCGACAGGGGGCGGCTACGAGCAGTACTTC.

The genes are TRBV6-1 and TRBJ1-2, with D unclear. The CDR3 sequence is 14 residues long. V lost 2 bases and J lost 6, with 13 bases in between. From germline, CDR1 is MNHNS and CDR2 SASEGT. The CDR3 region is CASSERAGSDGYTF. The CDR3 bases are TGTGCCAGCAGTGAACGGGCAGGTAGTGATGGCTACACCTTC.

This clone has only a few counts. The chain combines TRBV27 with TRBJ2-1, with TRBD2 matching over 10 bases. The CDR3 is 13 amino acids. After removal of 9 bases from V and 7 bases from J, the junction contained 6 bases not matched to a gene. Germline V gene data show CDR1 as MNHEY and CDR2 as SMNVEV (reference sequence). The CDR3 here is CASSSGSVNEQFF. Written as DNA, the CDR3 is TGTGCCAGTTCTAGCGGGAGTGTAAATGAGCAGTTCTTC.

The gene calls are TRBV4-1 and TRBJ1-2, with a weak D call TRBD1 (5 bases). From germline, CDR1 is MGHRA and CDR2 YSYEKL. Trimming took off 0 bases at V and 6 bases at J, with 20 bases between the two ends. The CDR3 extends over 17 amino acids. DNA of the CDR3: TGCGCCAGCAGCCAAGAATCTGGTAGCCGACCGGGGGATGGCTACACCTTC. Amino acids: CASSQESGSRPGDGYTF.

The J gene is TRBJ2-3, the V gene TRBV5-4; D gene ambiguous. CDR1 and CDR2 (germline): SGHNT, YYREEE (reference sequence). With 0 bases removed from V and 0 bases from J, the gap between germline ends came to 8 bases. This CDR3 has 15 residues. Here the CDR3 reads CASSLGPRSTDTQYF. The DNA for the CDR3 is TGTGCCAGCAGCTTGGGCCCCCGTAGCACAGATACGCAGTATTTT.

The chain carries TRBV2 and TRBJ1-2; D is unclear. CDR1 is SNHLY, CDR2 FYNNEI, per germline. V was cut by 4 bases and J by 2 bases, with 8 bases left in between. The CDR3 is 13 amino acids. The CDR3 DNA reads as TGTGCCAGCAGTGGAATACCAAACTATGGCTACACCTTC. Protein: CASSGIPNYGYTF.

The CDR3 sequence is CASAPPGRNTEAFF. CDR3 nucleotide sequence: TGTGCTAGTGCCCCGCCAGGGCGGAACACTGAAGCTTTCTTT. The gene calls are TRBV12-5 and TRBJ1-1; possibly TRBD1 for D (5 bases). Looked up from germline, CDR1 is LGHNT and CDR2 is FRNRAP. CDR3 length: 14 amino acids. V lost 7 bases and J lost 1, with 13 bases in between.

The chain joins TRBV13 to TRBJ2-1; TRBD1 or TRBD2 may be the D gene (5 bases each). V gave up 7 bases and J gave up 0 bases, with 10 bases separating them. CDR1 and CDR2 from the germline V gene are PRHDT and FYEKMQ (reference sequence). CDR3 length: 14 residues. The CDR3, as DNA: TGTGCCAGCAATTGGGGGAGCTCCTACAATGAGCAGTTCTTC. Translation gives CASNWGSSYNEQFF.

The chain uses TRBV15 and TRBJ2-2; 9 bases agree with TRBD2. Germline V gene sequence: CDR1 LNHNV, CDR2 YYDKDF (reference sequence). J was trimmed by 0 bases and V by 8 bases; bases with no gene match: 4. This CDR3 spans 15 amino acids. CDR3 bases: TGTGCCACCCGCGGGGGGGCCGCGAACACCGGGGAGCTGTTTTTT. This encodes CATRGGAANTGELFF.

The chain combines TRBV21-1 with TRBJ2-7; TRBD2 is the table's D call, not checked against the DNA. TRBV21-1 is shown as a pseudogene. This CDR3 comprises 13 residues. Here the CDR3 DNA reads TGTGCCCCCAAAGAAGAGGGAACCTACGAGCAGTACTTC. Translating gives CAPKEEGTYEQYF.

This chain uses TRBV2 with TRBJ2-7; the match to TRBD2 covers 10 bases. From germline, CDR1 is SNHLY and CDR2 FYNNEI. V dropped 4 bases and J dropped 3; count of bases not matched to a gene: 9. The CDR3 runs 16 residues. This CDR3 is CASSALAGRRLYEQYF. The DNA of the CDR3 is TGTGCCAGCAGTGCACTAGCGGGGCGGCGCCTCTACGAGCAGTACTTC.

The chain uses TRBV6-2 or TRBV6-3 and TRBJ2-7; D call uncertain. This CDR3 spans 12 amino acids. V lost 5 bases to trimming and J lost 2 bases, with 7 bases between them. CDR1 is MNHEY and CDR2 is SVGEGT in the germline V gene. CDR3 in amino acids: CASSRPPYEQYF. The CDR3, as DNA: TGTGCCAGCAGTCGCCCCCCCTACGAGCAGTACTTC.

The chain couples TRBV19 to TRBJ2-5; D is possibly TRBD2 (5 bases). The V gene lost 5 bases and the J gene lost 2 bases, with 9 bases spanning the gap. Germline loops: CDR1 LNHDA, CDR2 SQIVND (reference sequence). The CDR3 is 13 amino acids. CDR3 DNA: TGTGCCAGTAGTGGAGTAGCGCAAGAGACCCAGTACTTC. It codes for CASSGVAQETQYF.

The chain joins TRBV7-3 to TRBJ2-7; 13 bases fit TRBD2. V gave up 2 bases and J gave up 5 bases; unmatched junction bases: 3. This CDR3 spans 15 amino acids. Germline V gene sequence: CDR1 SGHTA, CDR2 FQGTGA. The CDR3 bases are TGTGCCAGCAGCTTAGGACTAGCGGGGGTAGACGAGCAGTACTTC. It codes for CASSLGLAGVDEQYF.

The chain recombines TRBV29-1 with TRBJ2-5; the match to TRBD1 covers 10 bases. In germline, CDR1 is SQVTM, CDR2 ANQGSEA. The CDR3 runs 14 residues. V lost 4 bases to trimming and J lost 6 bases; unmatched junction nucleotides: 8. The CDR3 DNA reads as TGCAGCGTTGGGACAGGGGGGACTGCACAGACCCAGTACTTC. Its translation: CSVGTGGTAQTQYF.

V gene TRBV7-6 combines with J gene TRBJ2-7, with D perhaps TRBD1 (5 bases). Looked up from germline, CDR1 is SGHVS and CDR2 is FNYEAQ. The CDR3 is 13 residues long. V was trimmed by 2 bases and J by 2 bases, leaving 7 bases between them. The DNA for the CDR3 is TGTGCCAGCAGCTTATCACAGGCCTACGAGCAGTACTTC. Encoded protein: CASSLSQAYEQYF.

This clone has a single count. The rearrangement joins TRBV18 to TRBJ1-5; the match to TRBD1 covers 11 bases. Germline V lookup: CDR1 KGHSH, CDR2 LQKENI. The CDR3 spans 15 residues. Germline trimming cut 4 bases from V and 5 bases from J; bases unmatched to any gene: 4. The CDR3 region is CASSQGTGGYQPQHF. CDR3 DNA sequence: TGTGCCAGCTCACAGGGGACAGGGGGGTATCAGCCCCAGCATTTT.

The chain links TRBV2 to TRBJ2-1; D gene unclear. From germline, CDR1 is SNHLY and CDR2 FYNNEI. The V end was cut by 7 bases, the J end by 4 bases, with 5 bases between. The CDR3 loop spans 11 amino acids. The CDR3 spells CASNAYNEQFF. For the CDR3, the DNA is TGTGCCAGCAATGCTTACAATGAGCAGTTCTTC.

The V gene is TRBV12-5, the J gene TRBJ1-5; 10 bases fit TRBD1. Trimming at V came to 0 bases and at J to 3 bases, leaving 5 bases not matched to a gene. This CDR3 region has 17 residues. In germline, CDR1 is LGHNT, CDR2 FRNRAP. The CDR3 nucleotides read TGTGCTAGTGGTTTGGTAGACAGGGGGCGGCTCAATCAGCCCCAGCATTTT. This gives the protein CASGLVDRGRLNQPQHF. Full variable domain (remainder filled in from reference TRBV12-5 and TRBJ1-5): DARVTQTPRHKVTEMGQEVTMRCQPILGHNTVFWYRQTMMQGLELLAYFRNRAPLDDSGMPKDRFSAEMPDATLATLKIQPSEPRDSAVYFCASGLVDRGRLNQPQHFGDGTRLSIL.